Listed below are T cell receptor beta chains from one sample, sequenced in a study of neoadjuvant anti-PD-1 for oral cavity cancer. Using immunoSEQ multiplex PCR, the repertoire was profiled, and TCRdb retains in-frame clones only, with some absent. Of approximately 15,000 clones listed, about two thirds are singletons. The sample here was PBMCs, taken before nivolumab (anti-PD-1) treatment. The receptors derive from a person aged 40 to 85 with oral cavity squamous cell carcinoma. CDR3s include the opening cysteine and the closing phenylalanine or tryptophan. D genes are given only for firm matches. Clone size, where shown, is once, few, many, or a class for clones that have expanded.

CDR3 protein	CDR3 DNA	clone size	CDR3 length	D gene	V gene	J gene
CAISDPDRYGYTF	TGTGCCATCAGTGACCCTGACAGATATGGCTACACCTTC	few	13	.	TRBV10-3	TRBJ1-2
CASGLRGDSGNTIYF	TGTGCCAGCGGCCTAAGGGGAGACTCTGGAAACACCATATATTTT	.	15	.	TRBV9	TRBJ1-3
CASSTQGGMAGALETQYF	TGTGCCAGCAGCACCCAAGGGGGGATGGCGGGAGCATTAGAGACCCAGTACTTC	.	18	.	TRBV7-3	TRBJ2-5
CSVVSQGNTEAFF	TGCAGCGTTGTGTCGCAGGGGAACACTGAAGCTTTCTTT	.	13	.	TRBV29-1	TRBJ1-1
CASSLGIGQSLAFSLQYF	TGTGCCAGCAGCTTAGGGATCGGACAGTCACTCGCCTTTAGCTTGCAGTACTTC	.	18	.	TRBV7-2	TRBJ2-7
CASSPQGANHGYTF	TGTGCCAGCAGTCCACAGGGGGCCAACCATGGCTACACCTTC	few	14	TRBD1	TRBV6-6	TRBJ1-2
CASKAQGAFSGANVLTF	TGTGCCAGCAAGGCCCAGGGGGCGTTTTCTGGGGCCAACGTCCTGACTTTC	.	17	TRBD1	TRBV27	TRBJ2-6
CASSYGTGVLTEAFF	TGTGCCAGCAGTTACGGGACAGGGGTACTCACTGAAGCTTTCTTT	.	15	TRBD1	TRBV6-5	TRBJ1-1
CASSHGDRAVTEAFF	TGCGCCAGCAGCCACGGTGATCGGGCGGTCACTGAAGCTTTCTTT	.	15	.	TRBV4-1	TRBJ1-1
CASTIQGRYEQYF	TGTGCCAGCACAATACAGGGGCGCTACGAGCAGTACTTC	.	13	TRBD1	TRBV28	TRBJ2-7
CASSFIGGGRVDNTEAFF	TGTGCCAGCAGCTTTATAGGAGGCGGCAGGGTGGACAACACTGAAGCTTTCTTT	.	18	.	TRBV5-5	TRBJ1-1
CASSLAAQVEVGYTF	TGCGCCAGCAGCTTGGCCGCGCAAGTAGAAGTGGGCTACACCTTC	once	15	.	TRBV5-1	TRBJ1-2
CAWSVHETQYF	TGTGCCTGGAGTGTACACGAGACCCAGTACTTC	.	11	.	TRBV30	TRBJ2-5
CASSLLPLTGELFF	TGTGCCAGCAGCTTACTGCCGCTCACCGGGGAGCTGTTTTTT	.	14	.	TRBV11-2	TRBJ2-2
CASSWGTGPGNTIYF	TGTGCCAGCAGTTGGGGGACAGGGCCCGGAAACACCATATATTTT	.	15	TRBD1	TRBV6-1	TRBJ1-3
CSVRRDYEQYF	TGCAGTGTCAGACGCGACTACGAGCAGTACTTC	.	11	.	TRBV20-1	TRBJ2-7
CASSVATRPGELFF	TGTGCCAGCAGCGTAGCTACCAGGCCCGGGGAGCTGTTTTTT	once	14	.	TRBV9	TRBJ2-2
CASSQVSGGQIEQYF	TGTGCCAGCAGCCAAGTATCGGGGGGGCAGATCGAGCAGTACTTC	.	15	TRBD2	TRBV4-2	TRBJ2-7
CASSSRRKETQYF	TGTGCCAGCAGCTCCCGAAGGAAGGAGACCCAGTACTTC	.	13	.	TRBV11-3	TRBJ2-5
CASSPTGTTQETQYF	TGTGCCAGCTCACCGACCGGGACAACGCAAGAGACCCAGTACTTC	.	15	.	TRBV18	TRBJ2-5
CASRDATDPYEQYF	TGTGCCAGCAGGGACGCCACGGACCCCTACGAGCAGTACTTC	.	14	.	TRBV6-6	TRBJ2-7
CATSRDPGQIYEQYF	TGTGCCACCAGCAGAGACCCAGGACAGATCTACGAGCAGTACTTC	once	15	.	TRBV15	TRBJ2-7
CASSDPVGLRNTEAFF	TGTGCCAGCAGCGACCCGGTGGGACTTAGGAACACTGAAGCTTTCTTT	.	16	.	TRBV9	TRBJ1-1
CASRLNRDTEAFF	TGTGCCAGTAGGCTTAATCGGGACACTGAAGCTTTCTTT	.	13	.	TRBV19	TRBJ1-1
CASSVVTGGGTEAFF	TGTGCCAGCAGCGTAGTGACAGGTGGAGGAACTGAAGCTTTCTTT	.	15	.	TRBV9	TRBJ1-1
CASWGGQAGGNTIYF	TGTGCCAGCTGGGGAGGACAGGCCGGGGGGAACACCATATATTTT	.	15	TRBD1	TRBV6-1	TRBJ1-3
CASSLRYEQYF	TGTGCCAGCAGTTTGCGCTACGAGCAGTACTTC	.	11	.	TRBV28	TRBJ2-7
CASSLGSTEETQYF	TGCGCCAGCAGCTTAGGATCGACAGAAGAGACCCAGTACTTC	.	14	.	TRBV5-1	TRBJ2-5
CASSHGALAPEQFF	TGCGCCAGCAGCCACGGGGCCCTAGCCCCCGAGCAGTTCTTC	.	14	.	TRBV4-1	TRBJ2-1
CASSEYLWRDRGYEQYF	TGTGCCAGCAGTGAATATTTGTGGCGAGACAGGGGCTACGAGCAGTACTTC	.	17	TRBD1	TRBV6-1	TRBJ2-7
CASSPYGANVLTF	TGTGCCAGCAGCCCATATGGGGCCAACGTCCTGACTTTC	.	13	.	TRBV7-6	TRBJ2-6
CASSLIYSNQPQHF	TGTGCCAGCAGCTTGATTTATAGCAATCAGCCCCAGCATTTT	.	14	.	TRBV5-8	TRBJ1-5
CASSQQRHMMEGYTF	TGCGCCAGCAGCCAACAACGACACATGATGGAGGGCTACACCTTC	.	15	.	TRBV4-1	TRBJ1-2
CASSSTGGETQYF	TGTGCCAGCAGTTCGACAGGAGGCGAGACCCAGTACTTC	.	13	.	TRBV7-3	TRBJ2-5
CASSSDSKSRYTF	TGTGCTAGCAGCTCCGACAGTAAGTCTCGCTACACCTTC	.	13	.	TRBV7-7	TRBJ1-2
CTAALQKMNTEAFF	TGCACGGCAGCCTTACAGAAAATGAACACTGAAGCTTTCTTT	.	14	.	TRBV29-1	TRBJ1-1
CSVGLAGGTNYEQYF	TGCAGCGTTGGGCTAGCGGGGGGTACGAACTACGAGCAGTACTTC	.	15	TRBD2	TRBV29-1	TRBJ2-7
CASSSGPLYEQYF	TGTGCCAGCAGTTCGGGCCCCCTTTACGAGCAGTACTTC	.	13	.	TRBV28	TRBJ2-7